This T cell receptor (beta chain) was recorded in a study of CD8+CD57+ T cells in acquired aplastic anemia. Selection for sequencing was limited to patients who had shown CD8+CD57+ cell expansion by flow cytometry. Severe acquired aplastic anemia was present in all patients. Each patient gave a blood sample that was collected before any therapy had been received. CDR3 and TCR beta VDJ profiling relied on a genomic DNA template. TCRdb passed the reads through MiXCR, listing each CDR3 protein once. There are approximately 180,000 distinct CDR3 sequences in the sample; roughly 63% occur only once, and approximately 42% lies in the top ten. This clonotype was recorded many times. Its target is unknown. Germline V gene sequence: CDR1 WNHNN, CDR2 SYGVQD (reference sequence). The CDR3 sequence is 15 residues long. V lost 4 bases to trimming and J lost 4 bases; unmatched junction nucleotides: 9. Study conclusions and caveats: Patients and controls shared about 27 CD8+ CDR3 sequences.

This clonotype originated in a human donor with aplastic anemia. This sequence joins TRBV10-1 and TRBJ1-1; 7 bases are shared with TRBD1. The source material was sorted CD4+, CD8+, or CD8+CD57+ T cells (not recorded which) from PBMCs. The CDR3 sequence: CASSVGTAASTEAFF. The CDR3 DNA follows: TGCGCCAGCAGTGTAGGGACAGCGGCGTCCACTGAAGCTTTCTTT.